These 18 T cell receptor beta chains originate from one sample sequenced in a study of radiation and T cells in renal cell carcinoma. The time point: baseline pretreatment blood. Treatment denoted: 15 Gy SBRT to primary tumor, nephrectomy 4 weeks later. Data came from immunoSEQ multiplex PCR; TCRdb stores just in-frame clones and leaves some out. The sample has just over 95,000 clones, 75% to 90% seen once. The sample was blood, taken from a patient whose treatment included radiotherapy and nephrectomy. These receptors were collected from a man aged 45-60 years with renal cell carcinoma.

The V call is TRBV19, the J call TRBJ1-1; no firm D call. The CDR3 is made up of 14 amino acids. Per the germline V gene, CDR1 is LNHDA and CDR2 is SQIVND (reference sequence). V was cut by 7 bases and J by 1 base, with 13 bases left in between. CDR3 amino acids: CASKGGYGNTEAFF. CDR3 DNA: TGTGCCAGTAAAGGAGGCTACGGGAACACTGAAGCTTTCTTT.

The chain couples TRBV6-1 to TRBJ1-5; D unresolved. Germline V lookup: CDR1 MNHNS, CDR2 SASEGT. Between the trimmed V and J ends, which lost 6 bases and 8 bases, there was a span of 11 bases. This CDR3 has 12 amino acids. In DNA, the CDR3 is TGTGCCAGCAGCAGGTCCGGGGAGCCCCAGCATTTT. As protein: CASSRSGEPQHF.

The chain joins TRBV5-1 to TRBJ2-5; unclear D gene. The V end was cut by 4 bases, the J end by 2 bases, with 6 bases between. Germline V CDR1 and CDR2: SGHRS, YFSETQ. CDR3 length equals 12 residues. Written as DNA, the CDR3 is TGCGCCAGCAGCCTCCAGCAAGAGACCCAGTACTTC. Translating it yields CASSLQQETQYF.

The V and J genes are TRBV6-5 and TRBJ1-2; unclear D gene. The CDR3 runs to 14 residues. Germline V gene sequence: CDR1 MNHEY, CDR2 SVGAGI. V lost 2 bases and J 7 bases, leaving 14 bases between the germline ends. As DNA, the CDR3 is TGTGCCAGCAGTTACAACCCGCCCGGTACTGGCTACACCTTC. Amino acid sequence: CASSYNPPGTGYTF.

The gene calls are TRBV30 and TRBJ2-7, with 9 bases identical to TRBD1. Germline CDR1 is GTSNPN and CDR2 is SVGIG (reference sequence). The CDR3 totals 12 residues. Germline trimming cut 5 bases from V and 2 bases from J; bases unmatched to any gene: 1. The CDR3 reads CAWGQGPYEQYF. CDR3 in DNA: TGTGCCTGGGGACAGGGGCCCTACGAGCAGTACTTC.

In its sample, this clone was seen a few times. V and J are TRBV19 and TRBJ2-7; D not certain. The germline gives CDR1 LNHDA, CDR2 SQIVND (reference sequence). There are 11 residues in the CDR3. V gave up 8 bases and J gave up 4 bases, with 9 bases separating them. CDR3 loop: CASGERYEQYF. DNA of the CDR3: TGTGCCAGTGGGGAACGGTACGAGCAGTACTTC.

This clone was recorded a few times. V usage is TRBV6-5 and J usage is TRBJ1-2; weak D call: TRBD1 (5 bases). The CDR3 totals 12 residues. Trimming took 5 bases from V and 8 from J, leaving 12 bases between them. Germline V gene lookup returns CDR1 MNHEY and CDR2 SVGAGI. The CDR3 bases are TGTGCCAGCAGTCGCACTGGGGGGGGCTACACCTTC. Its protein product is CASSRTGGGYTF.

DNA of the CDR3: TGTGCCAGCGACCCGGTTGGGGGCGTTGGTGCCAAAAACATTCAGTACTTC. Its protein product is CASDPVGGVGAKNIQYF. The V and J genes are TRBV2 and TRBJ2-4, with D perhaps TRBD1 (6 bases). The germline CDR1 and CDR2 sequences are SNHLY and FYNNEI. The CDR3 totals 17 residues. Deletions cut 8 bases from V and 1 base from J, with 21 bases between. Full variable domain (remainder filled in from reference TRBV2 and TRBJ2-4): EPEVTQTPSHQVTQMGQEVILRCVPISNHLYFYWYRQILGQKVEFLVSFYNNEISEKSEIFDDQFSVERPDGSNFTLKIRSTKLEDSAMYFCASDPVGGVGAKNIQYFGAGTRLSVL.

The chain employs TRBV7-9 and TRBJ2-5; D is perhaps TRBD1 or TRBD2 (5 bases each). The CDR3 runs 16 residues. Germline V gives CDR1 SEHNR, CDR2 FQNEAQ (reference sequence). Trimming shortened V by 7 bases and J by 4 bases, and 22 bases separated the two germline ends. The CDR3 coding sequence is TGTGCCAGCACCCCAGGGCTACTAGGCATAGGAGAGACCCAGTACTTC. Encoded protein: CASTPGLLGIGETQYF.

This sequence joins TRBV7-2 and TRBJ2-5; D remains unclear. This CDR3 comprises 13 residues. Looked up from germline, CDR1 is SGHTA and CDR2 is FQGNSA. The V end lost 3 bases, the J end lost 1 base, and 6 bases lay between the germline ends. This chain's CDR3 is CASSFTIQETQYF. The CDR3 DNA is TGTGCCAGCAGCTTTACGATCCAAGAGACCCAGTACTTC. The complete variable domain, with remaining parts taken from reference TRBV7-2 and TRBJ2-5, reads GAGVSQSPSNKVTEKGKDVELRCDPISGHTALYWYRQSLGQGLEFLIYFQGNSAPDKSGLPSDRFSAERTGGSVSTLTIQRTQQEDSAVYLCASSFTIQETQYFGPGTRLLVL.

This clone occurred once. The chain recombines TRBV27 with TRBJ1-2; TRBD1 is a possible D gene (5 bases). Trimming took off 0 bases at V and 8 bases at J, with 10 bases between the two ends. The CDR3 sequence is 13 residues long. The V gene's germline CDR1 is MNHEY and CDR2 SMNVEV (reference sequence). The CDR3 protein is CASSLSQGGGYTF. In DNA, the CDR3 is TGTGCCAGCAGTTTATCCCAGGGAGGCGGCTACACCTTC.

CDR3 loop: CASSPLAGEADTQYF. The CDR3 nucleotides read TGTGCCAGCAGCCCGCTAGCGGGGGAGGCAGATACGCAGTATTTT. This chain joins TRBV7-3 and TRBJ2-3; 10 nucleotides agree with TRBD2. V lost 5 bases to trimming and J lost 4 bases; unmatched junction nucleotides: 6. The CDR3 contains 15 residues. The germline V gene encodes CDR1 SGHTA and CDR2 FQGTGA.

The chain carries TRBV7-6 and TRBJ1-3; D not resolved. The V gene lost 0 bases and the J gene lost 0 bases, with 9 bases spanning the gap. The CDR3 runs 16 residues. Germline values: CDR1 SGHVS, CDR2 FNYEAQ. The CDR3 is CASSLARRGSGNTIYF. Here the CDR3 DNA reads TGTGCCAGCAGCTTAGCACGGCGGGGCTCTGGAAACACCATATATTTT.

V is TRBV28 and J is TRBJ1-2; no firm D call. This CDR3 contains 13 residues. Germline lookup yields CDR1 MDHEN and CDR2 SYDVKM. The germline V and J ends were trimmed by 3 bases and 4 bases, with 9 bases remaining between them. CDR3: CASSFRAGYGYTF. As DNA, the CDR3 is TGTGCCAGCAGTTTTAGGGCCGGCTATGGCTACACCTTC.

The rearrangement joins TRBV5-1 to TRBJ2-2; the match to TRBD1 covers 10 bases. J lost 4 bases, V lost 2 bases, and 2 bases had no gene match. Germline CDR1 SGHRS, CDR2 YFSETQ. This CDR3 has 15 amino acids. The CDR3 region has the DNA TGCGCCAGCAGCTTAGGACAGGGGGGCACCGGGGAGCTGTTTTTT. Amino acid sequence: CASSLGQGGTGELFF.

The chain joins TRBV6-1 to TRBJ1-5; D gene unclear. This CDR3 contains 14 residues. The V and J ends lost 1 base and 6 bases respectively, with 10 bases between them. From germline, CDR1 is MNHNS and CDR2 SASEGT. CDR3 sequence: CASSEEEGIQPQHF. The CDR3, as DNA: TGTGCCAGCAGTGAAGAGGAGGGTATTCAGCCCCAGCATTTT.

This chain uses TRBV4-3 with TRBJ1-1; the D gene is possibly TRBD1 (5 bases). The CDR3 is made up of 16 amino acids. Trimming removed 1 base at V and 1 base at J, with 13 bases between. The V gene's germline CDR1 is LGHNA and CDR2 YSLEER. The CDR3 protein is CASSQVPRTKNTEAFF. The CDR3, as DNA: TGCGCCAGCAGCCAAGTTCCCAGGACAAAGAACACTGAAGCTTTCTTT.

The rearrangement uses TRBV11-2 and TRBJ2-5; TRBD2 agrees at 8 bases. The junction had 5 bases not matched to a gene; V was cut back by 0 bases and J by 5 bases. The CDR3 is 15 residues long. CDR1 and CDR2 (germline): SGHAT, FQNNGV. The CDR3 here is CASSLDVGGAETQYF. The CDR3 DNA follows: TGTGCCAGCAGCTTAGACGTCGGGGGGGCGGAGACCCAGTACTTC.